The rows below give T cell receptor beta chains drawn from one sample of a study of T cells in localized non-small cell lung cancer. Assay: immunoSEQ multiplex PCR; the TCRdb copy retains only in-frame clones and omits some. The sample consists of 4,100 or so clones, approximately 30% of them appearing once. The starting material was lung tumor tissue, obtained before any cancer treatment. The receptors shown here come from a man aged 35 to 69 with stage III squamous cell lung carcinoma. CDR3s include the opening cysteine and the closing phenylalanine or tryptophan. A D gene is named only where the DNA matches it firmly. Clone size appears in some rows only: once, few, many, or a class for an expanded clone.

clone size,D gene,J gene,V gene,CDR3 protein,CDR3 DNA
-,-,TRBJ2-3,TRBV14,CASSQDGPGGTDTQYF,TGTGCCAGCAGCCAAGACGGTCCGGGAGGCACAGATACGCAGTATTTT
-,TRBD1,TRBJ1-2,TRBV11-3,CASSLVGTGTYGYTF,TGTGCCAGCAGCTTAGTCGGGACAGGGACCTATGGCTACACCTTC
medium-sized,TRBD2,TRBJ2-5,TRBV11-3,CASSQTSGGETQYF,TGTGCCAGCAGCCAAACTAGCGGGGGAGAGACCCAGTACTTC
-,-,TRBJ2-4,TRBV29-1,CSVRAGLAKNIQYF,TGCAGCGTTCGGGCCGGCCTAGCCAAAAACATTCAGTACTTC
few,-,TRBJ1-5,TRBV14,CASRRTVGNQPQHF,TGTGCCAGCAGAAGGACTGTCGGCAATCAGCCCCAGCATTTT
few,-,TRBJ2-7,TRBV9,CASSLKMGQTSSYEQYF,TGTGCCAGCAGTTTAAAGATGGGGCAGACAAGCTCCTACGAGCAGTACTTC
-,-,TRBJ2-4,TRBV30,CAWSADWGNIQYF,TGTGCCTGGTCCGCGGACTGGGGAAACATTCAGTACTTC
-,TRBD1,TRBJ2-5,TRBV5-1,CASSWGDRERETQYF,TGCGCCAGCAGCTGGGGGGACAGGGAGAGGGAGACCCAGTACTTC
few,-,TRBJ2-2,TRBV6-8,CASSEGGAATGELFF,TGTGCCAGCAGTGAGGGGGGGGCGGCCACCGGGGAGCTGTTTTTT
few,-,TRBJ2-2,TRBV15,CATRFSSGNTGELFF,TGTGCCACCAGGTTTTCAAGCGGGAACACCGGGGAGCTGTTTTTT
-,-,TRBJ2-1,TRBV9,CASSPGTNDYNEQFF,TGTGCCAGCAGCCCCGGGACCAACGACTACAATGAGCAGTTCTTC
-,-,TRBJ1-1,TRBV18,CASSPGQNTEAFF,TGTGCCAGCTCACCGGGCCAAAACACTGAAGCTTTCTTT
-,-,TRBJ2-2,TRBV2,CASSASDANTGELFF,TGTGCCAGCAGTGCCAGTGACGCGAACACCGGGGAGCTGTTTTTT
few,-,TRBJ2-3,TRBV11-3,CASSPRPRSDTQYF,TGTGCCAGCAGCCCCCGACCGAGGTCGGATACGCAGTATTTT
-,-,TRBJ1-3,TRBV12-5,CASTKGAVRNTIYF,TGTGCCAGCACCAAAGGGGCGGTGCGAAACACCATATATTTT
medium-sized,-,TRBJ2-5,TRBV6-8,CASTKGPRQETQYF,TGTGCCAGCACTAAGGGTCCCCGCCAAGAGACCCAGTACTTC
-,TRBD2,TRBJ2-1,TRBV7-4,CASSSQSASGGLFF,TGTGCCAGCAGCTCCCAGTCGGCTAGCGGGGGGCTGTTCTTC
-,TRBD2,TRBJ2-1,TRBV12-5,CASGPGLAAHNEQFF,TGTGCTAGTGGTCCGGGACTAGCGGCTCACAATGAGCAGTTCTTC
once,TRBD1,TRBJ1-2,TRBV28,CASSPDRVGHGYTF,TGTGCCAGCAGTCCTGACAGGGTAGGCCATGGCTACACCTTC
-,-,TRBJ2-3,TRBV14,CASSLIRLRGPDTQYF,TGTGCCAGCAGCCTAATCCGGCTGCGGGGACCAGATACGCAGTATTTT
large,-,TRBJ1-6,TRBV5-1,CASSSSLGGESPLHF,TGCGCCAGCAGCTCGTCCTTGGGGGGAGAGTCACCCCTCCACTTT
few,-,TRBJ1-1,TRBV11-3,CASSVTRTPVFPFF,TGTGCCAGCAGCGTTACTCGGACCCCCGTTTTCCCTTTCTTT
few,TRBD1,TRBJ1-6,TRBV19,CAASGTGDSPLHF,TGTGCCGCATCCGGGACAGGGGACTCACCCCTCCACTTT
-,-,TRBJ2-5,TRBV11-3,CASSLVGSEETQYF,TGTGCCAGCAGCCTCGTGGGATCGGAGGAGACCCAGTACTTC
-,-,TRBJ2-5,TRBV30,CAWKIWSGETQYF,TGTGCCTGGAAAATTTGGAGCGGAGAGACCCAGTACTTC
-,-,TRBJ2-5,TRBV10-2,CASSRDGGETQYF,TGCGCCAGCAGTCGAGACGGGGGAGAGACCCAGTACTTC
few,-,TRBJ1-3,TRBV6-8,CASRARGIIGNTIYF,TGTGCCAGCAGGGCCCGGGGCATAATTGGAAACACCATATATTTT
-,TRBD1,TRBJ1-4,TRBV19,CASSMTGSRNEKLFF,TGTGCCAGTAGTATGACAGGGTCCCGTAATGAAAAACTGTTTTTT
few,TRBD1,TRBJ1-2,TRBV11-3,CASSLEIGQGPGYGYTF,TGTGCCAGCAGCTTGGAGATAGGACAGGGGCCTGGCTATGGCTACACCTTC
few,-,TRBJ1-1,TRBV9,CASSVVPEGEAFF,TGTGCCAGCAGCGTTGTTCCAGAGGGTGAAGCTTTCTTT
-,-,TRBJ2-4,TRBV13,CASSLGAGRNIQYF,TGTGCCAGCAGCTTAGGGGCCGGGAGAAACATTCAGTACTTC
-,TRBD1,TRBJ2-7,TRBV29-1,CSVTGTVSEQYF,TGCAGCGTTACCGGGACAGTAAGCGAGCAGTACTTC
-,TRBD2,TRBJ2-3,TRBV11-3,CASSKGLATIGDTQYF,TGTGCCAGCAGCAAAGGACTAGCCACAATCGGAGATACGCAGTATTTT
-,-,TRBJ1-3,TRBV19,CASRIPRENTIYF,TGTGCCAGTCGAATCCCCAGGGAAAACACCATATATTTT
-,TRBD1,TRBJ2-3,TRBV9,CASSSHLTGDPDTQYF,TGTGCCAGCAGCTCCCACCTAACAGGGGACCCAGATACGCAGTATTTT
few,-,TRBJ1-6,TRBV19,CASNGENNSPLHF,TGTGCCAGTAACGGGGAGAATAATTCACCCCTCCACTTT
many,-,TRBJ1-6,TRBV7-4,CASSLDYNSPLHF,TGTGCCAGCAGCTTAGACTATAATTCACCCCTCCACTTT
-,-,TRBJ2-7,TRBV30,CAWRRAGNSYEQYF,TGTGCCTGGAGGCGGGCAGGGAACTCCTACGAGCAGTACTTC
few,TRBD2,TRBJ2-2,TRBV9,CASSAGTTKTGELFF,TGTGCCAGCAGCGCCGGGACTACTAAAACCGGGGAGCTGTTTTTT
-,TRBD1,TRBJ2-1,TRBV19,CASTGGGFYNEQFF,TGTGCCAGTACAGGGGGCGGATTCTACAATGAGCAGTTCTTC